The TCR beta chain described here comes from a study of radiotherapy plus CTLA-4 blockade in lung cancer. Study as a whole: An objective response was seen in 18% of patients, and disease control in around 33%.

Findings and limits, study-wide: Among reported predictors of response, early blood T cell clone dynamics with interferon-beta performed best. Radiotherapy was combined with ipilimumab, and tumor-derived TCR clones then expanded in blood.

Germline values: CDR1 SGHRS, CDR2 YFSETQ. The V end lost 5 bases, the J end lost 5 bases, and 16 bases lay between the germline ends. The CDR3 extends over 14 amino acids. Clones were read by immunoSEQ multiplex PCR, and TCRdb kept only the in-frame ones, dropping some. This sample has tens of thousands of clones, with about 74% found just once. Points on this clone: No antigen is known for it.

Patients in the study, people with chemo-refractory metastatic non-small-cell lung cancer, received focal radiation plus ipilimumab CTLA-4 blockade. The chain joins TRBV5-1 to TRBJ1-1; D is possibly TRBD1 (6 bases). The receptor's source is a human donor with non-small cell lung cancer who had stable disease on radiotherapy plus ipilimumab. Specimen: peripheral blood, collected from a patient treated with radiotherapy plus ipilimumab. The CDR3 protein is CASSFGGAGTEAFF. In DNA form, the CDR3 reads TGCGCCAGCAGTTTTGGGGGGGCAGGAACTGAAGCTTTCTTT.